This T cell receptor (beta chain) was sequenced for a study of blood T cell repertoires in COVID-19. In the study overall: Sites across the United States, Italy and Spain contributed samples from acute and convalescent COVID-19. PBMCs, B-cell-depleted T cells, or T cells were the source of the cDNA or gDNA that made up the material.

The CDR3 length is 14 residues. V lost 7 bases to trimming and J lost 6 bases; unmatched junction nucleotides: 7. CDR1 is LNHDA, CDR2 SQIVND, per germline (reference sequence). Study processing details: Quantification of nucleated cells was approximated via reference gene primer amplification. Generated by immunoSEQ multiplex PCR, the TCRdb table keeps only in-frame clones and is missing some. That table furnishes V, J and clone size, whereas the DNA furnished D and trimming. The sample consists of a few hundred thousand clones, more than 80% of them appearing once. The count of this clone is one. This sequence was found in a man in his forties with acute or convalescent COVID-19. Sequencing input: peripheral blood. The genes are TRBV19 and TRBJ1-3; 9 bases agree with TRBD1. The CDR3 DNA follows: TGTGCCAGTACCCCGACAGGGGGTTTAAACACCATATATTTT. Encoded protein: CASTPTGGLNTIYF.